This T cell receptor (beta chain) was sequenced during a study of control samples from healthy donors and cancer patients. The CDR3 is 14 residues long. Germline V lookup: CDR1 PRHDT, CDR2 FYEKMQ (reference sequence). V was clipped by 0 bases and J by 1 base, with 7 bases between them. Assay used: immunoSEQ multiplex PCR; TCRdb lists only in-frame clones, some missing. The sample lists 150,000 or so clones; 93% were seen once. The TCR was taken from a man aged 18 to 35 in good health. The chain is built from TRBV13 and TRBJ2-7; D gene uncertain. The source material was blood. CDR3 loop: CASSLGGMSYEQYF. For the CDR3, the DNA is TGTGCCAGCAGCTTAGGGGGGATGTCCTACGAGCAGTACTTC. The full variable domain, with the rest looked up from reference TRBV13 and TRBJ2-7, is AAGVIQSPRHLIKEKRETATLKCYPIPRHDTVYWYQQGPGQDPQFLISFYEKMQSDKGSIPDRFSAQQFSDYHSELNMSSLELGDSALYFCASSLGGMSYEQYFGPGTRLTVT.